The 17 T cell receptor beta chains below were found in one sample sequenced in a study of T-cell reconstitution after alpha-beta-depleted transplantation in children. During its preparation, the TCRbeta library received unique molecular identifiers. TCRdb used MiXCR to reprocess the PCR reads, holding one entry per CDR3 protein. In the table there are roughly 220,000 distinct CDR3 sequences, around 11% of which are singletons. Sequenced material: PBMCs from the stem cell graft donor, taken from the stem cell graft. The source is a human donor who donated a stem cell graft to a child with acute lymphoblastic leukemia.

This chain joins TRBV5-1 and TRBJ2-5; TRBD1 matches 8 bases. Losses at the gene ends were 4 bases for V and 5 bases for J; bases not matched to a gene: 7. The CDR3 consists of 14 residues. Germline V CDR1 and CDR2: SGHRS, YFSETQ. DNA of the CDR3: TGCGCCAGCAGCCCGAGGACAGGGCTGGAGACCCAGTACTTC. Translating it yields CASSPRTGLETQYF.

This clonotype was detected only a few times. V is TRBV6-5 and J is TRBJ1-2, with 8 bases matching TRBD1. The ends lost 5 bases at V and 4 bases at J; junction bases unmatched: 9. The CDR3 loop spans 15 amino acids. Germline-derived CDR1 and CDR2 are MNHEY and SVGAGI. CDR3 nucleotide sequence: TGTGCCAGCAGTACGGCGGGACAGGCGGTCTATGGCTACACCTTC. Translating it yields CASSTAGQAVYGYTF.

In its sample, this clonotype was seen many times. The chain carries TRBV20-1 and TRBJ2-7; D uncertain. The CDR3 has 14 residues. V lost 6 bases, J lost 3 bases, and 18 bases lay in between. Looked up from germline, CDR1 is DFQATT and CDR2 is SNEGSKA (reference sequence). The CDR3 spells CSALDQTTNYEQYF. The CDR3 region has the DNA TGCAGTGCCCTGGACCAGACCACCAACTACGAGCAGTACTTC.

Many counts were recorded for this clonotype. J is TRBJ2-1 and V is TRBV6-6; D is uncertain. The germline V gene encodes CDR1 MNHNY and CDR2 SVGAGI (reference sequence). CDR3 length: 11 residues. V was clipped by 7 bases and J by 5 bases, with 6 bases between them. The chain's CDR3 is CASISHNEQFF. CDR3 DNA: TGTGCCAGCATTTCCCACAATGAGCAGTTCTTC.

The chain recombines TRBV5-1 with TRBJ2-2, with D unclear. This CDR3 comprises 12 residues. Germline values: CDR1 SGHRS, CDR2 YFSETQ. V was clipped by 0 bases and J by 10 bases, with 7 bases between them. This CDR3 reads CASSLVLEELFF. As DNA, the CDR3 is TGCGCCAGCAGCTTGGTTTTAGAGGAGCTGTTTTTT.

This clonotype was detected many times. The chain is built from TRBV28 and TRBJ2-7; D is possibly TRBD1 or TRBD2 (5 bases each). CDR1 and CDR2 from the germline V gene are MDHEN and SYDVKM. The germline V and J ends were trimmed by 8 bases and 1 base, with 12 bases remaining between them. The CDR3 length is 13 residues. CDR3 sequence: CASSGRISYEQYF. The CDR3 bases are TGTGCCAGCTCGGGACGGATTTCCTACGAGCAGTACTTC.

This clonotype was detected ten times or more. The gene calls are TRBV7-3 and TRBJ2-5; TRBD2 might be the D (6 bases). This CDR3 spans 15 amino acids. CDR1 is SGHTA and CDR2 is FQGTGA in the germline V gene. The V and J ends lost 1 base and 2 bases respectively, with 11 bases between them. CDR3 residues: CASSLRGAGQETQYF. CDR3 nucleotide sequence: TGTGCCAGCAGCTTAAGAGGTGCGGGACAAGAGACCCAGTACTTC.

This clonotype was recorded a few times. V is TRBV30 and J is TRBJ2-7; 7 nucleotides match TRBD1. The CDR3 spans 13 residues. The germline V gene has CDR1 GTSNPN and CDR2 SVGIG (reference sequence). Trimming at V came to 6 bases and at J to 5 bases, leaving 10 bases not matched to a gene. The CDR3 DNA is TGTGCCTGTCGGGACAGTCCTTCCCACGAGCAGTACTTC. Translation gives CACRDSPSHEQYF. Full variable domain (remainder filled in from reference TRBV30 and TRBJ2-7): SQTIHQWPATLVQPVGSPLSLECTVEGTSNPNLYWYRQAAGRGLQLLFYSVGIGQISSEVPQNLSASRPQDRQFILSSKKLLLSDSGFYLCACRDSPSHEQYFGPGTRLTVT.

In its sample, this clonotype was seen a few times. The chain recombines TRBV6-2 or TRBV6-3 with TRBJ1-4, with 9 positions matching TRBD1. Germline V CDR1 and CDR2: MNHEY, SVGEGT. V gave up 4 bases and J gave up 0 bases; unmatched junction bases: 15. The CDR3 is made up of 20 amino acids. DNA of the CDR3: TGTGCCAGCAGTTTCTCCCTACCCTACAGGGGGCGAACAACTAATGAAAAACTGTTTTTT. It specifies CASSFSLPYRGRTTNEKLFF.

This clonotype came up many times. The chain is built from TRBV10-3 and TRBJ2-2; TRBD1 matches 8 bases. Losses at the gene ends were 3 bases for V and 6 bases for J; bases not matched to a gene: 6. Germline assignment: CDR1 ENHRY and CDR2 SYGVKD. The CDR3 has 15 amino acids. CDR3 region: CAISDPQGAAGELFF. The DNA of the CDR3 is TGTGCCATCAGTGATCCCCAGGGGGCTGCCGGGGAGCTGTTTTTT.

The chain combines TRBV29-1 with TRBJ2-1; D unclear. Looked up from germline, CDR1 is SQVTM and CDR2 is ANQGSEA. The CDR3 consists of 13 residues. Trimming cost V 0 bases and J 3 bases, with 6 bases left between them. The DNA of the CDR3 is TGCAGCGTTGAAGATCGAAGCTACAATGAGCAGTTCTTC. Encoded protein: CSVEDRSYNEQFF.

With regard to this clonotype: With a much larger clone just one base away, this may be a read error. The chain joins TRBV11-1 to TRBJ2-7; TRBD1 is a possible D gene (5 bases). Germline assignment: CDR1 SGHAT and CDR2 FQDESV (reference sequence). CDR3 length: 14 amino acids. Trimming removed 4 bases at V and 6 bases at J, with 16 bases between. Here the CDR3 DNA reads TGTGCCAGCAGCTATAGGGCAGGGAACTCCGAGCAGTACTTC. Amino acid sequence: CASSYRAGNSEQYF. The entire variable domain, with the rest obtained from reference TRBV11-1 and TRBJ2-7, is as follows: EAEVAQSPRYKITEKSQAVAFWCDPISGHATLYWYRQILGQGPELLVQFQDESVVDDSQLPKDRFSAERLKGVDSTLKIQPAELGDSAMYLCASSYRAGNSEQYFGPGTRLTVT.

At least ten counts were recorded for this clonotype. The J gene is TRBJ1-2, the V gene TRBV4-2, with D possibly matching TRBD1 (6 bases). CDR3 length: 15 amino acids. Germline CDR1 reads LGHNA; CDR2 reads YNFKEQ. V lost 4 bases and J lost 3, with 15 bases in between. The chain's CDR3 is CASSPSTGQDYGYTF. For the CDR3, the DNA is TGTGCCAGCAGCCCGTCTACAGGGCAGGACTATGGCTACACCTTC.

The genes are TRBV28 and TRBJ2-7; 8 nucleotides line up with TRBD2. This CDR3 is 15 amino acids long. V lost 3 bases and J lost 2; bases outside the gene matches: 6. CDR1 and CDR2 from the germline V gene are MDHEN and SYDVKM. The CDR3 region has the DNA TGTGCCAGCAGTTTGTTAGCGGGAAAGACCTACGAGCAGTACTTC. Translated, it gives CASSLLAGKTYEQYF. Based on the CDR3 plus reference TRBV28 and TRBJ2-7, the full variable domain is DVKVTQSSRYLVKRTGEKVFLECVQDMDHENMFWYRQDPGLGLRLIYFSYDVKMKEKGDIPEGYSVSREKKERFSLILESASTNQTSMYLCASSLLAGKTYEQYFGPGTRLTVT.

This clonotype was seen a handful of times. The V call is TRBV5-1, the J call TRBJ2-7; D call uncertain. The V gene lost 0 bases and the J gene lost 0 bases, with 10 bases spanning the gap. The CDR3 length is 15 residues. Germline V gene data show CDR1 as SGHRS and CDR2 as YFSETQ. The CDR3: CASSLDLDASYEQYF. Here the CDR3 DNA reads TGCGCCAGCAGCTTGGATCTAGATGCCTCCTACGAGCAGTACTTC.

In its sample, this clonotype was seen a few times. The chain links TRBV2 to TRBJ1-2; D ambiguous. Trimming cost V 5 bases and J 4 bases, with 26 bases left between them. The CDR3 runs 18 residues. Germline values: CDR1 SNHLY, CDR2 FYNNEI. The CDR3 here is CASSPRGFNPRVVYGYTF. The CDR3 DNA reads TGTGCCAGCAGTCCCCGAGGGTTCAACCCAAGGGTTGTCTATGGCTACACCTTC.

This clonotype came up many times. Here the CDR3 reads CASSLDLLMNTEAFF. The CDR3 DNA reads as TGTGCCAGCAGTTTAGATCTGCTTATGAACACTGAAGCTTTCTTT. V gene TRBV12-3 or TRBV12-4 combines with J gene TRBJ1-1; D remains ambiguous. Trimming removed 1 base from V and 0 bases from J, with 9 bases in between. CDR3 length equals 15 residues.